What follows describes a single T cell receptor (beta chain). The data originate from a study of OX40 agonist ivuxolimab in advanced cancers. The method was immunoSEQ multiplex PCR; TCRdb's version includes in-frame clones alone and lacks a portion of them. The top ten hold less than 0.75% of the sample, which has 70,000 to 95,000 clones, 90% seen once. Germline CDR1 and CDR2: LGHNA and YNFKEQ. V was trimmed by 1 base and J by 6 bases, leaving 10 bases between them. There are 14 residues in the CDR3. The clonotype comes from an adult with an advanced solid tumor such as melanoma, head and neck, liver or kidney cancer. The sequences come from CD4+ or CD8+ T cells sorted from blood, collected in a trial of the OX40 agonist ivuxolimab. The V and J genes are TRBV4-2 and TRBJ1-5, with D perhaps TRBD1 (6 bases). CDR3 DNA sequence: TGTGCCAGCAGCCAAGGCAGGGGAGGTCAGCCCCAGCATTTT. As protein: CASSQGRGGQPQHF.